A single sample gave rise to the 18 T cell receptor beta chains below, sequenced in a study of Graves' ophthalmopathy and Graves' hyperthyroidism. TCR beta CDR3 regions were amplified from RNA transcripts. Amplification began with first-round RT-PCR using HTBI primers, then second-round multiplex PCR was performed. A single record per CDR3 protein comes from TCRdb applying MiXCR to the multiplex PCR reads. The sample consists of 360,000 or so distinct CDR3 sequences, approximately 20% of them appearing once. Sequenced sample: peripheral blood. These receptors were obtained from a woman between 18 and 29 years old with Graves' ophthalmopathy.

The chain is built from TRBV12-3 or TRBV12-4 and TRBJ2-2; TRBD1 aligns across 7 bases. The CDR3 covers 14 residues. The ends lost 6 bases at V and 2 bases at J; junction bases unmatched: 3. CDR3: CASSTGDNTGELFF. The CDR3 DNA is TGTGCCAGCAGCACAGGGGATAACACCGGGGAGCTGTTTTTT.

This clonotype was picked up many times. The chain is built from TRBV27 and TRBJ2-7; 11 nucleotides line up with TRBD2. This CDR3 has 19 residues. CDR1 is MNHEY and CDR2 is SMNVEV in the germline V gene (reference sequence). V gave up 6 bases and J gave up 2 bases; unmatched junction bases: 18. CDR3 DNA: TGTGCCAGCAGACCGGCCGGGACAGGGACTAGCGGAGGACCCTACGAGCAGTACTTC. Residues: CASRPAGTGTSGGPYEQYF.

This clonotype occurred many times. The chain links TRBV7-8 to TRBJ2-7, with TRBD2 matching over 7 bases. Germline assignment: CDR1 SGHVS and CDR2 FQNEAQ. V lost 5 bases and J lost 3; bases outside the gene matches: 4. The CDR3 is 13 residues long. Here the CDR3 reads CASSPASGYEQYF. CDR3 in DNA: TGTGCCAGCAGCCCCGCTAGCGGCTACGAGCAGTACTTC.

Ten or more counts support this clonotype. The CDR3 DNA sequence: TGTGCCAGCAAAAACCAGGGTTTGTCGGCGGGGGAGCAGTACTTC. It codes for CASKNQGLSAGEQYF. V and J are TRBV28 and TRBJ2-7; TRBD2 is a possible D gene (6 bases). The V gene lost 7 bases and the J gene lost 7 bases, with 23 bases spanning the gap. This CDR3 has 15 amino acids. Germline loops: CDR1 MDHEN, CDR2 SYDVKM.

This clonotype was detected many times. CDR3 region: CATSEAGVEETQYF. Here the CDR3 DNA reads TGTGCCACCAGTGAGGCTGGGGTTGAAGAGACCCAGTACTTC. The J gene is TRBJ2-5, the V gene TRBV24-1; D is unclear. Per germline, CDR1 KGHDR and CDR2 SFDVKD. The CDR3 sequence is 14 residues long. V dropped 4 bases and J dropped 3 bases, with 11 bases sitting between them.

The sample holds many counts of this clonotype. The CDR3 region is CASSIGTDTGELFF. The CDR3 DNA follows: TGTGCCAGTAGTATCGGGACAGACACCGGGGAGCTGTTTTTT. The V gene is TRBV19, the J gene TRBJ2-2; TRBD1 matches at 7 bases. In germline, CDR1 is LNHDA, CDR2 SQIVND (reference sequence). The CDR3 consists of 14 residues. V lost 3 bases, J lost 3 bases, and 1 base stayed unmatched. The whole variable domain, remainder taken from reference TRBV19 and TRBJ2-2, is DGGITQSPKYLFRKEGQNVTLSCEQNLNHDAMYWYRQDPGQGLRLIYYSQIVNDFQKGDIAEGYSVSREKKESFPLTVTSAQKNPTAFYLCASSIGTDTGELFFGEGSRLTVL.

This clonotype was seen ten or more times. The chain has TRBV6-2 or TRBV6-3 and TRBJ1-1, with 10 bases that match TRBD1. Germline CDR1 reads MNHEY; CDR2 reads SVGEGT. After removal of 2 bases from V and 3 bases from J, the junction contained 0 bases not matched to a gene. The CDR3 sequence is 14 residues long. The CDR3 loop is CASSYGQGDTEAFF. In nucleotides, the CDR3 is TGTGCCAGCAGTTACGGACAGGGGGACACTGAAGCTTTCTTT.

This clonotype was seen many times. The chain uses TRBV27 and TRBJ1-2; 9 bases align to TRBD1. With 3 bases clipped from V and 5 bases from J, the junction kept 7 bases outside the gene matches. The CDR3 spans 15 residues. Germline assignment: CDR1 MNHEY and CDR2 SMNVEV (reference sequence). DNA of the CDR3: TGTGCCAGCAGTTTCGCCGGGACAGGGTCGTATGGCTACACCTTC. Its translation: CASSFAGTGSYGYTF.

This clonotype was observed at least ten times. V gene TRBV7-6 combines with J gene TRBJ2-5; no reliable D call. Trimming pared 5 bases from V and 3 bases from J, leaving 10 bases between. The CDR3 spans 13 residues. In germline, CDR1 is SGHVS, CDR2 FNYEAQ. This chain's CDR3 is CASSRQEEETQYF. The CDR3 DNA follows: TGTGCCAGCAGCAGGCAGGAAGAAGAGACCCAGTACTTC.

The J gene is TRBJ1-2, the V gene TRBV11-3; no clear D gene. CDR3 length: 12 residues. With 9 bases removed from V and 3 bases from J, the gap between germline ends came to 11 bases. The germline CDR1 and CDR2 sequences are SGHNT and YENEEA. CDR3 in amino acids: CASDPEDYGYTF. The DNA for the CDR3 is TGTGCCAGTGATCCAGAGGACTATGGCTACACCTTC.

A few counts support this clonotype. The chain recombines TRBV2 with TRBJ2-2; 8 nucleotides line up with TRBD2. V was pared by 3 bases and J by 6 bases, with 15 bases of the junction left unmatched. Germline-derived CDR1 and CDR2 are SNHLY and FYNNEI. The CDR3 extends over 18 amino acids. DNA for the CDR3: TGTGCCAGCAGTGATATCCGCGGGGGGCCCATTTTGGCCGGGGAGCTGTTTTTT. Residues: CASSDIRGGPILAGELFF.

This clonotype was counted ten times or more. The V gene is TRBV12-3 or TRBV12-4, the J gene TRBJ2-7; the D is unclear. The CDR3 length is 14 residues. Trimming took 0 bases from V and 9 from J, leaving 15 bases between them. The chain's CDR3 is CASSLAIGGRGQYF. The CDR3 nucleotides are TGTGCCAGCAGTTTAGCGATAGGCGGCCGCGGGCAGTACTTC.

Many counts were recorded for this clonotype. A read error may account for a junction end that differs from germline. CDR3 coding DNA: TGTGCCAGCAGCTTACAGCCGCGTTTCCGGAGCTCCTACGGGCAGTACTTC. Translation gives CASSLQPRFRSSYGQYF. This chain uses TRBV11-2 with TRBJ2-7; no reliable D call. The CDR3 has 17 residues. The germline gives CDR1 SGHAT, CDR2 FQNNGV.

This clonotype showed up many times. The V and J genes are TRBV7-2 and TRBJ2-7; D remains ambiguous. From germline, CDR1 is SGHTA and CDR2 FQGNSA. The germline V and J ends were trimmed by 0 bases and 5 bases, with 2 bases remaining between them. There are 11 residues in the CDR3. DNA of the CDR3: TGTGCCAGCAGCTTAGCGAACGAGCAGTACTTC. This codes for CASSLANEQYF.

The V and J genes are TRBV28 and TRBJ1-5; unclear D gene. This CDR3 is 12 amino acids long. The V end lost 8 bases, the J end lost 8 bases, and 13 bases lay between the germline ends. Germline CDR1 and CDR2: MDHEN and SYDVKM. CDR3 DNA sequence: TGTGCCAGCCAAGGACCGGGGAAGCCCCAGCATTTT. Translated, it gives CASQGPGKPQHF.

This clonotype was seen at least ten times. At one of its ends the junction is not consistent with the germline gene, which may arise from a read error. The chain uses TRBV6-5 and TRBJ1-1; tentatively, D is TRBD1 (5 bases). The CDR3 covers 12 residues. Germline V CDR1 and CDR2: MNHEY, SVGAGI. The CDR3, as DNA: TGTGCCAGTGATGGGACGGAAACTGAAGCCTTCTTT. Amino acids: CASDGTETEAFF.

Here the CDR3 DNA reads TGTGCCAGCAGTAGGGGACAGGGATTGATGAACACTGAAGCTTTCTTT. Translating gives CASSRGQGLMNTEAFF. J is TRBJ1-1 and V is TRBV6-1; TRBD1 aligns across 9 bases. Germline V lookup: CDR1 MNHNS, CDR2 SASEGT. CDR3 length: 16 amino acids. Trimming at V came to 5 bases and at J to 0 bases, leaving 7 bases not matched to a gene.

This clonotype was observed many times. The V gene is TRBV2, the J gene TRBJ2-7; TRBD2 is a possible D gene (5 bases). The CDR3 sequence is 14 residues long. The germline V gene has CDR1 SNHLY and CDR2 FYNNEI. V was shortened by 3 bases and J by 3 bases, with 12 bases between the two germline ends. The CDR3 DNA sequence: TGTGCCAGCAGTGAGAGAGGGATAGGCTACGAGCAGTACTTC. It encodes CASSERGIGYEQYF.